The 2 T cell receptor beta chains in this list originate from one sample, sequenced in a study of blood T cells in healthy people across ages. PCR was performed a second time for about 7 to 11 cycles using a sample-barcoded 5' primer and a J-beta primer mix. MiXCR was run by TCRdb on the 5' RACE reads, yielding one entry per CDR3 protein. The repertoire holds approximately 1.5 million distinct CDR3 sequences, about 32% seen once, with 10% to 12% in the top ten. The source material was blood. These receptors were collected from a woman between 25 and 40 years old in good health.

The V call is TRBV5-1, the J call TRBJ2-7, with unresolved D. This CDR3 spans 14 amino acids. CDR1 and CDR2 (germline): SGHRS, YFSETQ. V was shortened by 4 bases and J by 3 bases, with 14 bases between the two germline ends. CDR3 protein: CASSAFPKNYEQYF. CDR3 DNA sequence: TGCGCCAGCAGCGCCTTTCCGAAGAACTACGAGCAGTACTTC.

This rearrangement joins TRBV3-1 to TRBJ2-1, with 8 bases that match TRBD2. The CDR3 covers 14 residues. V was pared by 4 bases and J by 12 bases, with 11 bases of the junction left unmatched. CDR1 LGHDT and CDR2 YNNKEL come from the germline V gene (reference sequence). The CDR3 bases are TGTGCCAGCAGCCTGAGCGGGGGAGCCGGGGGGCAGTTCTTC. Translating it yields CASSLSGGAGGQFF.